These T cell receptor beta chains were read from a single sample in a study of regulatory T cells in long-lasting Graves disease. TCRdb re-derived calls from the multiplex PCR reads in MiXCR, one entry per CDR3 protein. The sample records roughly 400,000 distinct CDR3 sequences, more than 20% being singletons. The sequencing used peripheral blood mononuclear cells (PBMCs), collected when the disease was refractory, from a patient treated with antithyroid drugs. Receptors originate from a female donor with Graves disease. CDR3s include the opening cysteine and the closing phenylalanine or tryptophan. A D gene is named only where the DNA matches it firmly. Size is stated for part of the rows, as once, few or many counts, or as a class when the clone is expanded.

d_gene: NA; j_gene: TRBJ1-1; abundance: NA; v_gene: TRBV28; CDR3aa: CASTSHGEPEAFF; CDR3nt: TGTGCCAGCACCTCGCATGGGGAGCCTGAAGCTTTCTTT
d_gene: NA; j_gene: TRBJ1-1; abundance: few; v_gene: TRBV18; CDR3aa: CASSLRQGQNTEAFF; CDR3nt: TGTGCCAGCTCACTCCGACAAGGGCAGAACACTGAAGCTTTCTTT
d_gene: NA; j_gene: TRBJ2-4; abundance: many; v_gene: TRBV20-1; CDR3aa: CSAGVGGRGNIQYF; CDR3nt: TGCAGTGCTGGAGTAGGGGGGAGAGGGAACATTCAGTACTTC
d_gene: NA; j_gene: TRBJ1-1; abundance: few; v_gene: TRBV19; CDR3aa: CASSIGAGSEAFF; CDR3nt: TGTGCCAGTAGTATCGGAGCAGGCTCTGAAGCTTTCTTT
d_gene: TRBD1; j_gene: TRBJ1-2; abundance: many; v_gene: TRBV7-2; CDR3aa: CASSVLWTGPNYGYTF; CDR3nt: TGTGCCAGCAGCGTCTTATGGACAGGGCCGAACTATGGCTACACCTTC
d_gene: NA; j_gene: TRBJ1-2; abundance: many; v_gene: TRBV2; CDR3aa: CASSGVVGNYGYTF; CDR3nt: TGTGCCTCCTCAGGGGTAGTCGGAAACTATGGCTACACCTTC
d_gene: TRBD1; j_gene: TRBJ2-2; abundance: few; v_gene: TRBV12-3/TRBV12-4; CDR3aa: CANSLGQGADTGELFF; CDR3nt: TGTGCCAACAGTTTAGGGCAGGGGGCCGACACCGGGGAGCTGTTTTTT
d_gene: NA; j_gene: TRBJ1-5; abundance: few; v_gene: TRBV19; CDR3aa: CASSSPLTNQPQHF; CDR3nt: TGTGCCAGTAGTTCTCCCTTAACCAATCAGCCCCAGCATTTT
d_gene: TRBD1; j_gene: TRBJ2-3; abundance: NA; v_gene: TRBV19; CDR3aa: CASRTTGGADTQYF; CDR3nt: TGTGCCAGTAGAACAACAGGGGGAGCAGATACGCAGTATTTT
d_gene: TRBD1; j_gene: TRBJ1-1; abundance: few; v_gene: TRBV20-1; CDR3aa: CSATGQGGLRETEAFF; CDR3nt: TGCAGTGCCACCGGACAGGGGGGTTTGAGGGAAACTGAAGCTTTCTTT
d_gene: TRBD1; j_gene: TRBJ2-5; abundance: NA; v_gene: TRBV7-9; CDR3aa: CASSSGTGPQETQYF; CDR3nt: TGTGCCAGCAGCTCGGGGACAGGGCCCCAAGAGACCCAGTACTTC
d_gene: NA; j_gene: TRBJ2-7; abundance: many; v_gene: TRBV7-3; CDR3aa: CASSYGTGYEQYF; CDR3nt: TGTGCCAGCAGTTACGGAACCGGATACGAGCAGTACTTC
d_gene: TRBD1; j_gene: TRBJ2-5; abundance: NA; v_gene: TRBV20-1; CDR3aa: CSARPPGQGVLETQYF; CDR3nt: TGCAGTGCTAGACCTCCGGGACAGGGGGTGTTAGAGACCCAGTACTTC
d_gene: TRBD2; j_gene: TRBJ2-3; abundance: few; v_gene: TRBV20-1; CDR3aa: CSAKLAGTDTQYF; CDR3nt: TGCAGTGCTAAACTAGCGGGCACAGATACGCAGTATTTT
d_gene: NA; j_gene: TRBJ1-6; abundance: many; v_gene: TRBV28; CDR3aa: CASSLRRGNSPLHF; CDR3nt: TGTGCCAGCAGTTTAAGGAGGGGCAATTCACCCCTCCACTTT
d_gene: TRBD1; j_gene: TRBJ2-7; abundance: many; v_gene: TRBV7-9; CDR3aa: CASSLGTGETYEQYF; CDR3nt: TGTGCCAGCAGCTTAGGGACAGGGGAGACCTACGAGCAGTACTTC
d_gene: NA; j_gene: TRBJ2-7; abundance: many; v_gene: TRBV6-1; CDR3aa: CASSERTRALYEQYF; CDR3nt: TGTGCCAGCAGTGAAAGGACGAGAGCCCTCTACGAGCAGTACTTC
d_gene: NA; j_gene: TRBJ1-6; abundance: few; v_gene: TRBV6-5; CDR3aa: CASSYRSSSYNSPLHF; CDR3nt: TGTGCCAGCAGTTACCGTTCTAGCTCCTATAATTCACCCCTCCACTTT
d_gene: NA; j_gene: TRBJ2-7; abundance: many; v_gene: TRBV28; CDR3aa: CASSVAYEQYF; CDR3nt: TGTGCCAGCAGTGTGGCATACGAGCAGTACTTC
d_gene: NA; j_gene: TRBJ1-6; abundance: NA; v_gene: TRBV6-1; CDR3aa: CASKGRLKFNSPLHF; CDR3nt: TGTGCCAGCAAAGGACGGCTAAAATTTAATTCACCCCTCCACTTT
d_gene: NA; j_gene: TRBJ2-7; abundance: NA; v_gene: TRBV7-8; CDR3aa: CASSLTEGWAQYF; CDR3nt: TGTGCCAGCAGCTTAACGGAGGGGTGGGCGCAGTACTTC
d_gene: TRBD2; j_gene: TRBJ2-7; abundance: NA; v_gene: TRBV20-1; CDR3aa: CSAGSSGRSYEQYF; CDR3nt: TGCAGTGCTGGTTCTAGCGGGAGAAGCTACGAGCAGTACTTC
d_gene: NA; j_gene: TRBJ2-7; abundance: few; v_gene: TRBV7-3; CDR3aa: CASSLTHDYEQYF; CDR3nt: TGTGCCAGCAGCTTAACCCACGACTACGAGCAGTACTTC
d_gene: NA; j_gene: TRBJ1-5; abundance: many; v_gene: TRBV12-3/TRBV12-4; CDR3aa: CASSPGPNQPQHF; CDR3nt: TGTGCCAGCAGTCCTGGACCCAATCAGCCCCAGCATTTT
d_gene: NA; j_gene: TRBJ2-7; abundance: many; v_gene: TRBV12-3/TRBV12-4; CDR3aa: CASSLVAGMRYEQYF; CDR3nt: TGTGCCAGCAGTTTAGTTGCGGGAATGCGCTACGAGCAGTACTTC
d_gene: TRBD1; j_gene: TRBJ1-2; abundance: NA; v_gene: TRBV7-2; CDR3aa: CASSLNFGQGGRENGYTF; CDR3nt: TGTGCCAGCAGTTTAAATTTCGGACAGGGTGGAAGAGAAAATGGCTACACCTTC
d_gene: TRBD2; j_gene: TRBJ2-2; abundance: few; v_gene: TRBV4-3; CDR3aa: CASSQELAGSTGELFF; CDR3nt: TGCGCCAGCAGCCAAGAACTAGCGGGGAGCACCGGGGAGCTGTTTTTT
d_gene: NA; j_gene: TRBJ2-3; abundance: once; v_gene: TRBV12-3/TRBV12-4; CDR3aa: CASSLKVARRQGDTQYF; CDR3nt: TGTGCCAGCAGTTTAAAGGTTGCCCGGAGGCAGGGAGATACGCAGTATTTT
d_gene: NA; j_gene: TRBJ2-7; abundance: many; v_gene: TRBV28; CDR3aa: CASSLGGQYEQYF; CDR3nt: TGTGCCAGCAGTTTAGGGGGGCAATACGAGCAGTACTTC
d_gene: NA; j_gene: TRBJ1-1; abundance: NA; v_gene: TRBV20-1; CDR3aa: CSARVPDLPEAFF; CDR3nt: TGCAGTGCTAGAGTTCCGGATCTCCCTGAAGCTTTCTTT
d_gene: NA; j_gene: TRBJ2-5; abundance: NA; v_gene: TRBV18; CDR3aa: CASSPPKRQGGGLEETQYF; CDR3nt: TGTGCCAGCTCACCACCTAAAAGACAGGGAGGAGGCTTAGAAGAGACCCAGTACTTC